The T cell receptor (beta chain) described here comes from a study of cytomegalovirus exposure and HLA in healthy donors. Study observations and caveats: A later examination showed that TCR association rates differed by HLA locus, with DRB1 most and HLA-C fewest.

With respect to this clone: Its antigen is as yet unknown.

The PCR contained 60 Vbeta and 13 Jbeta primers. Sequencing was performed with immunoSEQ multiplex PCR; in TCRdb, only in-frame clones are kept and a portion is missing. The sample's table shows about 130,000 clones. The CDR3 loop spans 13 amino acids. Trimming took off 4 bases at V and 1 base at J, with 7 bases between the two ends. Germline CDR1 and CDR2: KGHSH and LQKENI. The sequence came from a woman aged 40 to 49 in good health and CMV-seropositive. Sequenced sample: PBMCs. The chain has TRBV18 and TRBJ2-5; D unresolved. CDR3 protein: CASSLARQETQYF. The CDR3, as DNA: TGTGCCAGCTCACTGGCCCGCCAAGAGACCCAGTACTTC.